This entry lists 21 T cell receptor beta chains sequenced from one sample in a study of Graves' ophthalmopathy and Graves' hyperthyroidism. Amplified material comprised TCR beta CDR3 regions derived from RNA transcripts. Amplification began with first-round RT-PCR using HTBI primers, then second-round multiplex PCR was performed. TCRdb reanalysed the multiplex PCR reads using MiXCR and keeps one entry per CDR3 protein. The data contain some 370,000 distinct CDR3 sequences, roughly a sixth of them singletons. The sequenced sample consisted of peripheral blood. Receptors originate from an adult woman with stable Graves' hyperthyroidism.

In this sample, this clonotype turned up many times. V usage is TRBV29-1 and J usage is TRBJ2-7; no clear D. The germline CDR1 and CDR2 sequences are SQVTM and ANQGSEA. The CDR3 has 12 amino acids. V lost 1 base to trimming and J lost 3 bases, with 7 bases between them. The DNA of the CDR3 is TGCAGCGTTGAAGGACAACGCTACGAGCAGTACTTC. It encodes CSVEGQRYEQYF.

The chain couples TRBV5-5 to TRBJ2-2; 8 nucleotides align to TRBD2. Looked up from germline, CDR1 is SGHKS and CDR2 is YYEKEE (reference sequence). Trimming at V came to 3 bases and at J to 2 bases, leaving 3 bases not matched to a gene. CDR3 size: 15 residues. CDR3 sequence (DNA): TGTGCCAGCAGCTCGACTAGCGCTAACACCGGGGAGCTGTTTTTT. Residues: CASSSTSANTGELFF.

Here the CDR3 reads CASSAETRYKETQYF. The CDR3 bases are TGTGCCAGCAGCGCCGAGACTAGATATAAAGAGACCCAGTACTTC. The V call is TRBV27, the J call TRBJ2-5, with D perhaps TRBD2 (6 bases). This CDR3 is 15 amino acids long. V gave up 6 bases and J gave up 3 bases, with 17 bases separating them. CDR1 is MNHEY, CDR2 SMNVEV, per germline (reference sequence).

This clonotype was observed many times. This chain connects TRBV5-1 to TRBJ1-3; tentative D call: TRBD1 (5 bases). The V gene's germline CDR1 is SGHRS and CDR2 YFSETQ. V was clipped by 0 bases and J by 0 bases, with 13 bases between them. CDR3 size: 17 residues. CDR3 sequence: CASSLGLTAISGNTIYF. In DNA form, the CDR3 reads TGCGCCAGCAGCTTGGGGCTGACAGCCATCTCTGGAAACACCATATATTTT.

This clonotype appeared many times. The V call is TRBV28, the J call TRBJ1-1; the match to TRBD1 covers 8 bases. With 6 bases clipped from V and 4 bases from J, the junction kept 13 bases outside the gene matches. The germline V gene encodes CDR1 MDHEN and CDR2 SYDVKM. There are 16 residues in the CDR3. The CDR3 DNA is TGTGCCAGCAGGCAACTCGGCCAGGGGGCTTTCACTGAAGCTTTCTTT. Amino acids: CASRQLGQGAFTEAFF.

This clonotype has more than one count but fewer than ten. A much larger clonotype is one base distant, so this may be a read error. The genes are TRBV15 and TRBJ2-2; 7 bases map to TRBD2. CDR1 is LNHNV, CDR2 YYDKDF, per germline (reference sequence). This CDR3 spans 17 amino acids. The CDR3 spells CATSRVPSGANTGELCF. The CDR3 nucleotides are TGTGCCACCAGCAGAGTCCCTAGCGGCGCGAACACCGGGGAGCTGTGTTTT.

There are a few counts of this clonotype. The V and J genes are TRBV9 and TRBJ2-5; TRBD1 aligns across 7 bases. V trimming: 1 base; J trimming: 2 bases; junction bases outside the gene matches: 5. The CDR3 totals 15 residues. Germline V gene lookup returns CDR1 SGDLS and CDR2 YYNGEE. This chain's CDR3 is CASSVSGTEQETQYF. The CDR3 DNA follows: TGTGCCAGCAGCGTATCCGGGACAGAACAAGAGACCCAGTACTTC.

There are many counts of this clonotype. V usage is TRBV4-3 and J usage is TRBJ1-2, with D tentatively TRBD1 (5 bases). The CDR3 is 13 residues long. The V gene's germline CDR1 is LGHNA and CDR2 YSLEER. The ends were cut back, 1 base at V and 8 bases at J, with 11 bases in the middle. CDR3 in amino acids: CASSQGGSKGYTF. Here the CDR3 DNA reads TGCGCCAGCAGCCAAGGGGGGAGTAAAGGCTACACCTTC.

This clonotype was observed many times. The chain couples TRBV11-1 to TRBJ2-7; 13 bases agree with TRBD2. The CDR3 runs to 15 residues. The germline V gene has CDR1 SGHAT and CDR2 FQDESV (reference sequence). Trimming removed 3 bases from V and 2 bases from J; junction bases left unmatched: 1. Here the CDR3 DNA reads TGTGCCAGCAGCTTTGGGACTAGCGGGGCCTACGAGCAGTACTTC. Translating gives CASSFGTSGAYEQYF.

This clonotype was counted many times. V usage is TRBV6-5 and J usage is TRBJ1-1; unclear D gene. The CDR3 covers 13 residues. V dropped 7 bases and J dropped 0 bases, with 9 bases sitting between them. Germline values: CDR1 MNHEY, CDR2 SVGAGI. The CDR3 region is CASIRVLNTEAFF. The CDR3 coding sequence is TGTGCCAGCATTCGGGTCTTGAACACTGAAGCTTTCTTT.

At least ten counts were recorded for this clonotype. In nucleotides, the CDR3 is TGCGCCAGCAGCCAAGGGTACGGAGACACTGAAGCTTTCTTT. This encodes CASSQGYGDTEAFF. The chain combines TRBV4-3 with TRBJ1-1; D is uncertain. Germline V gene data show CDR1 as LGHNA and CDR2 as YSLEER. Trimming left V 1 base short and J 3 bases short, with 9 bases between. The CDR3 covers 14 residues.

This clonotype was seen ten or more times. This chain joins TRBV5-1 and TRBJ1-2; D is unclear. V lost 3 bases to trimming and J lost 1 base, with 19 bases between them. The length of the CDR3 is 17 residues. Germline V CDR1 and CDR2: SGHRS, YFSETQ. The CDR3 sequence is CASSSNPIMTDNYGYTF. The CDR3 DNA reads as TGCGCCAGCAGCTCGAACCCGATAATGACGGATAACTATGGCTACACCTTC.

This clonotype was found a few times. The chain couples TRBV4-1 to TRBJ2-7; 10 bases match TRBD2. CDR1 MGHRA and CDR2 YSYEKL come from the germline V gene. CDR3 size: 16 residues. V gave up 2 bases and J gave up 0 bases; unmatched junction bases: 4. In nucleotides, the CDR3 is TGCGCCAGCAGCCAATTATCTAGCGGGAGCTCCTACGAGCAGTACTTC. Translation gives CASSQLSSGSSYEQYF.

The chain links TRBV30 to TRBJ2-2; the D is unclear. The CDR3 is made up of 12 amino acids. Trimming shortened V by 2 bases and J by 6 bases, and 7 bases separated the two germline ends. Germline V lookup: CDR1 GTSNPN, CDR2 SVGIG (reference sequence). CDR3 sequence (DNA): TGTGCCTGGAGTCCAGACCCCGGGGAGCTGTTTTTT. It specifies CAWSPDPGELFF.

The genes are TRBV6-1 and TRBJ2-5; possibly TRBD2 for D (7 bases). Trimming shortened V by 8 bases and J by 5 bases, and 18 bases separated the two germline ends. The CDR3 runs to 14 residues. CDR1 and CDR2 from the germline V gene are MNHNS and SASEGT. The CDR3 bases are TGTGCCAGCGGGGGGGTAGGGGGTCTGGAGACCCAGTACTTC. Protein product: CASGGVGGLETQYF.

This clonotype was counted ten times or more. The CDR3 DNA reads TGTGCCAGCAGTATTAACGCCAAAAACATTCAGTACTTC. Its translation is CASSINAKNIQYF. The rearrangement joins TRBV27 to TRBJ2-4; D not certain. This CDR3 is built from 13 residues. V shed 5 bases and J shed 1 base, with 6 bases lying between them. CDR1 and CDR2 from the germline V gene are MNHEY and SMNVEV (reference sequence).

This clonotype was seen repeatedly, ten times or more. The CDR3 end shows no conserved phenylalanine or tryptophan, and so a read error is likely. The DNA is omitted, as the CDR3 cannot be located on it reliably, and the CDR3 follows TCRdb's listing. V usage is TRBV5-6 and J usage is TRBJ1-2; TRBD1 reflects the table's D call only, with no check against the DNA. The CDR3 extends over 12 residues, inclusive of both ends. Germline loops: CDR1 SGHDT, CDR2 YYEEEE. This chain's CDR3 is CASSFQGRLMVL.

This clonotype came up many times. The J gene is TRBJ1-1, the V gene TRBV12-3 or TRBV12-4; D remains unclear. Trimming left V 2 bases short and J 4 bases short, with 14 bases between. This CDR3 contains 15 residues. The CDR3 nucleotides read TGTGCCAGCAGTTTACTGTCAGTCGGTAGCACTGAAGCTTTCTTT. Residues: CASSLLSVGSTEAFF.

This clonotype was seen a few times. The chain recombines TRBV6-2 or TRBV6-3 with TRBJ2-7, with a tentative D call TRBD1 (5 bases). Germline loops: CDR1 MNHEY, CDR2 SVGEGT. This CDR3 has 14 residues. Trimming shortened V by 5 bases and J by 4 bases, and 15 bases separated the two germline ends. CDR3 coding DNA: TGTGCCAGCAGTCTCCGACAGTTACATTACGAGCAGTACTTC. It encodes CASSLRQLHYEQYF.

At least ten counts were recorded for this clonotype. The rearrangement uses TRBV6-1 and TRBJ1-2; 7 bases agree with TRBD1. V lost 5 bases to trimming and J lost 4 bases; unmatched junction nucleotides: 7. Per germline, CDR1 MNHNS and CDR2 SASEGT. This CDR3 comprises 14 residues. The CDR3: CASSTPRTGYGYTF. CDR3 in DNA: TGTGCCAGCAGTACCCCCCGGACAGGCTATGGCTACACCTTC.

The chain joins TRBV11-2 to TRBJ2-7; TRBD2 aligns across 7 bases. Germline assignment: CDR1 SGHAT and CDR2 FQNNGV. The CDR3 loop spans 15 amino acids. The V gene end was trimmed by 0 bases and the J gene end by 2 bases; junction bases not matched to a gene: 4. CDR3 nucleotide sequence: TGTGCCAGCAGCTTAGATTGGCGGGAGCCCTACGAGCAGTACTTC. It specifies CASSLDWREPYEQYF.